The rows below give T cell receptor beta chains drawn from one sample of a study of untreated major depressive disorder. TCRdb's table, derived via immunoSEQ multiplex PCR, lists solely in-frame clones and lacks some. The data contain under 25,000 clones, more than 85% of them seen just once; the ten biggest clones take up over 0.5%. The material sequenced was CD4+ T cells from PBMCs. Receptors were obtained from a woman aged 40-49 years with major depressive disorder. Each CDR3 is given with its conserved first and last residue. The order of the fields is V gene, J gene, D gene, CDR3 protein. D genes are given only for firm matches.

>TRBV29-1|TRBJ2-5|TRBD1
CSVEGQGGLGETQYF
>TRBV9|TRBJ1-1|NA
CASSVEPWGVNTEAFF
>TRBV7-3|TRBJ2-2|NA
CASSLRGYPGELFF
>TRBV5-5|TRBJ1-1|NA
CASSLEGGTEAFF
>TRBV23-1|TRBJ2-2|NA
CAPTGRNTGELFF
>TRBV11-2|TRBJ2-3|NA
CASSLGPEYTQYF
>TRBV5-6|TRBJ2-4|NA
CASSLIEGTNIQYF
>TRBV6-4|TRBJ1-6|TRBD1
CASSDAGQGNSPLHF
>TRBV30|TRBJ2-1|TRBD2
CAWSAMYGLAGGYNEQFF
>TRBV7-9|TRBJ1-2|NA
CASSALRGYTF
>TRBV30|TRBJ2-1|TRBD1
CACLPTGQYNEQFF
>TRBV5-1|TRBJ1-4|NA
CASSEAGWTNEKLFF
>TRBV10-3|TRBJ2-5|NA
CAISDRSQETQYF